The entry below gives a single TCR beta chain sequence along with its context. The antigen it recognizes is unknown. The record has no base qualities; no much larger clone is one base away. The cohort comprised some 680 healthy bone marrow donors. At the time of sampling, all cohort members were nominally healthy, though unrecorded immune exposures were likely present. The donor was CMV seronegative and was included in the group of a few hundred seronegative cohort members. Every donor gave a peripheral blood sample, and the peripheral blood mononuclear cells from that sample were used for TCR beta sequencing. The Qiagen DNeasy Blood Extraction Kit was used to extract genomic DNA from the blood cell samples. Trimming accounts for 2 bases at V and 7 bases at J, while the number of junction bases matched to no gene is 5. Per the germline V gene, MDHEN is the CDR1 and SYDVKM is the CDR2. Counted from cysteine to phenylalanine, this CDR3 has 14 amino acids. This entry keeps only the CDR3 DNA: 42 bases, framed from base 1.

The sample originates from a study of cytomegalovirus exposure and HLA in healthy donors (dated by TCRdb to between 2016 and 2019). Background for the entire study: According to an earlier analysis of several hundred of the donors, some 170 million T cells yielded 100 million or so unique TCR beta sequences and about 300 Gb of sequence data. An early release that covered about 600 HLA-typed donors contained about 300 gigabases of sequencing data and about 93 million unique TCR sequences. Of the roughly 400 genotyped donors, about 80% fell in the genetic ancestry cluster associated with self-reported Caucasian donors. The aim of the study was to test whether cataloging public T cell receptors could identify signatures of past pathogen exposure. Using immunosequencing, the study profiled T cell repertoires from roughly 650 subjects and related those repertoires to cytomegalovirus serostatus. Besides the first cohort of roughly 660 subjects, a separate validation cohort made up of about 120 different subjects was used. The study combined high-throughput TCR immunosequencing, statistical association of individual TCRs with disease status, and machine learning to predict cytomegalovirus infection status. To study patterns of TCR occurrence, a later analysis re-analyzed previously published TCR beta repertoires from 650 to 750 donors and added high-resolution HLA genotyping. Rather than using new phenotypic data, the later analysis identified candidate immune exposures from TCR beta sequences and from how often those sequences occurred across donors. An earlier analysis of some 500 of the donors applied high-throughput TCR beta sequencing to assess whether each TCR beta V gene segment acted as functional or pseudogenic. Donor age, sex, ethnicity and CMV serostatus were collected together with the repertoire data. A later genetic analysis used genome-wide SNP genotypes for about 65% of the 666 donors, treating that subset as a discovery cohort. All discovery cohort repertoires had been generated on a single sequencing platform. Class I and class II HLA loci were covered by the typing at four-digit resolution. The number of donors typed differed by locus, with about 629-640 for A, B, C, DRB1 and DQB1, around 520 for DQA1, 600 to 610 for DPA1, and some 450 for DPB1. About five DR-DQ haplotypes were handled as single units for association and clustering, since linkage in the cohort was strong. On average, about 200,000 unique TCR beta nucleotide sequences were sequenced per donor among a few hundred genotyped donors of the cohort, with 15% to 20% of those sequences being non-productive. The investigation overall reported the following: In this cohort, only TCR beta chains were sequenced, and detectable features were limited by the absence of alpha or paired-chain data. V-gene and J-gene trimming of TCR beta chains was associated with a missense DCLRE1C variant in a later genetic analysis, and the association was replicated in an independent cohort. A further reported finding was that TCR beta sequences accurately predicted the HLA-A and HLA-B alleles for most subjects in the first cohort. In vitro tests confirmed that a few of the cytomegalovirus-associated TCR beta chains recognize cytomegalovirus antigens. A total of fewer than 200 TCR beta chains were listed by the study as associated with cytomegalovirus. Compared with equally common non-associated chains, HLA-associated TCR beta chains in a later analysis were more clonally expanded and had lower generation probabilities. When HLA alleles, especially DR and DQ, strongly co-occurred, attributing TCR associations to individual alleles was difficult. Presence/absence analyses assumed roughly uniform sequencing depth across donors, an assumption that may not hold. According to a later genetic analysis, donors in an Asian-associated ancestry cluster had fewer N-insertions in productive TCRs than the approximately 700-donor mean. A cluster of highly shared sequence variants was judged likely to represent a technical artifact of the sequencing pipeline. Linkage disequilibrium might explain the correlated functional status among segregating V segments, but an unknown experimental factor could not be excluded. Because the 87-base-pair reads could not distinguish some IMGT-functional V segments, including TRBV6-2 and TRBV6-3, those segments were excluded. A later analysis associated about 17,000 TCR beta sequences with specific HLA alleles at a false discovery rate of 0.05. The classifier was reported to diagnose cytomegalovirus status with high specificity and sensitivity in both the original cohort and the validation cohort. CMV serostatus was the only immune exposure information available for the cohort. A later analysis found that most CMV-associated TCR beta chains appeared HLA-restricted, with HLA associations seemingly driven largely by CMV exposure. Because HLA typing was missing for some donors at each locus, association tests included only the typed subset. In a later analysis, the rate of TCR association differed among HLA loci, with DRB1 alleles having the most associated TCRs and HLA-C alleles having the fewest. Some 15 rarely observed V segments, including chromosome 9 orphons, were excluded from the earlier analysis of about 600 of the donors because counts were too low. An earlier analysis of several hundred of the donors showed that most TCR beta V segments appeared in productive rearrangements either about 90% or about 30% of the time, which broadly matched IMGT annotations. The authors suggested that the approach could potentially be generalized to other disease states and immunological phenotypes. Several of the top co-occurrence clusters appeared to be linked to parvovirus B19, influenza, CMV and Epstein-Barr virus, according to a later analysis. Most TCR sequences were observed very rarely across donors, whereas some public TCRs were present in many individuals.

Library prep was done by the immunoSEQ multiplex PCR assay. The multiplex PCR relied on a mix of 60 forward primers for TCR Vbeta segments and 13 reverse primers for TCR Jbeta segments. The CDR3 region of rearranged TCR beta genes was amplified from genomic DNA by a multiplex PCR assay. On the Illumina HiSeq System, the amplified TCR beta libraries were sequenced as 87-base-pair reads. The original methods were these. Across the 640 or so repertoires, a later analysis counted 80 million or so unique TCR beta chains, roughly 11 million of which were shared by at least two donors. Raw reads were error-corrected and collapsed into unique sequences by a nearest-neighbor algorithm in which closely related sequences were merged to remove PCR and sequencing errors. CDR3 sequences were aligned to IMGT reference sequences to assign V, D and J gene segments. For a sequence to be retained, at least a six-nucleotide match to both a V gene segment and a J gene segment was required. A rearrangement counted as productive if the CDR3 had no stop codons and remained in frame with V and J, and every other rearrangement counted as non-productive. Following IMGT convention, CDR3 was defined as the stretch from the second conserved V-encoded cysteine up to the conserved J-encoded phenylalanine. The earlier analysis of 550 to 650 of the donors excluded any sequence lacking an unambiguous match to a single V gene segment. In an earlier analysis of almost 600 of the donors, a V segment was called functional when productive rearrangements were above 56.7%, and segregating when the standard deviation between donors exceeded 5%. A statistical classification framework was built to diagnose cytomegalovirus status from the catalog of TCR beta chain sequences. A later analysis assigned V and J genes by comparing TCR nucleotide sequences with IMGT/GENE-DB human TR gene sequences. Using the TCRdist pipeline, a later analysis assigned CDR3 sequences along with most-parsimonious VDJ recombination scenarios. In a later analysis, each TCR beta chain was defined by its CDR3 amino acid sequence together with its V-gene family, and reads without a unique V-gene family were excluded. As a way to deal with suspected cross-contamination and a sequencing artifact, a later analysis dropped nearly 600 nucleotide sequences that were highly shared and had low generation probability. In a later analysis, a clonal expansion index for each public chain was calculated from normalized within-repertoire ranks of inferred template counts. A later analysis computed generation probabilities with a VDJ recombination model fitted to out-of-frame rearrangements, and checked the results against IGoR. Hypergeometric tests were used in a later analysis to score TCR-TCR, TCR-HLA and TCR-CMV co-occurrence, with a repertoire-size bias correction applied to the TCR pairs. A later analysis estimated false discovery rates by permuting HLA or CMV assignments 20 times. A later analysis grouped co-occurring TCRs with DBSCAN, adding TCRdist sequence similarity when clustering within HLA-allele-positive subsets. Repertoires with fewer than 30,000 or more than 120,000 public chains were left out of co-occurrence clustering, as were five repertoires with anomalous nucleotide sharing. The source is immuneACCESS, and TCRdb retained only in-frame sequences with V and J called. Part of the clones is not carried over; for the studies checked, unresolved V genes explain less than half of this, and the remainder is unexplained. That table gives V, J and clone size, and the DNA gave D and trimming. The sample contains about 110,000 clones, roughly two thirds of them found a single time. The ten largest clonotypes hold less than 3.5% of the sample.

The TCR originated in a female donor in good health and CMV-seronegative. In this chain, TRBV28 is recombined with TRBJ1-5, and 7 junction bases match TRBD1. The specimen was PBMCs. The nucleotides are TGTGCCAGCAGTTTAACAGCAGGGGGACAGCCCCAGCATTTT. Translated, this is CASSLTAGGQPQHF.